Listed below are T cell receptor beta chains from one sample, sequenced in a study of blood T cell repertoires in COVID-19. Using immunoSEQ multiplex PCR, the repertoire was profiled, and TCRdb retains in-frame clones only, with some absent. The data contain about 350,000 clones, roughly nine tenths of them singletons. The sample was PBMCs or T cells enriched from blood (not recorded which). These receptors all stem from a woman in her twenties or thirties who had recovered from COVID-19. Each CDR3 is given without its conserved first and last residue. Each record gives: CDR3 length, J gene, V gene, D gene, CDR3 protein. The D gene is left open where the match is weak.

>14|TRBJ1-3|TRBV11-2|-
ASSPRDQYSGNTIY
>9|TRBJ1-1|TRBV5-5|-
ASSLTSEAF
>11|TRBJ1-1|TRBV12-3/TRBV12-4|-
ASSPPGRTEAF
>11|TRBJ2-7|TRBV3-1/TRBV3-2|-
ASSPTTYYEQY
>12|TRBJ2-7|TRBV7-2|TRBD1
ASSRTGGSYEQY
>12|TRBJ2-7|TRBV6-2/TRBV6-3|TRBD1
ASSLGTGTHEQY
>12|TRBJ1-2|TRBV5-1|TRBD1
ASSLEGQHYGYT
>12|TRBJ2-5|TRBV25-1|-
ASSEPTGKETQY
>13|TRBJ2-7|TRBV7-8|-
ASSLGSGQSYEQY
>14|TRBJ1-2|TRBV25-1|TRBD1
ASSETGTAFNPGYT
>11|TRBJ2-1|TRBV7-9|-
ASSNRQANEQF
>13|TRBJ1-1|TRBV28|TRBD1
ASSESRGLRTEAF
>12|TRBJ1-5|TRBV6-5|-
ASREGPSNQPQH
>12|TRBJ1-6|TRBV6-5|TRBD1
ASSGGQGNSPLH
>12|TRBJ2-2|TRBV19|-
ASSNGLGTGELF
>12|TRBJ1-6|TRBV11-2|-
ASSLVSGNSPLH
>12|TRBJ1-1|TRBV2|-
ASSSSGQNTEAF
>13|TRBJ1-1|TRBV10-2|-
ASSEAGDRYTEAF
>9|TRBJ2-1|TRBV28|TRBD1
ASSLDREQF
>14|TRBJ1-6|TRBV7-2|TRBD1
ASSFTQGAHNSPLH
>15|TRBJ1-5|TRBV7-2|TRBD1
ASSPFSPTGQNQPQH
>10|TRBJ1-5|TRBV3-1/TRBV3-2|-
ASSQGFGPQH
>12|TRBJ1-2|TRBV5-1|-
ASRIRGQNYGYT
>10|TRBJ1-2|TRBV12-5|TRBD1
ASGFHGQVPH
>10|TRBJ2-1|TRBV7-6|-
ASSLVDSEQF
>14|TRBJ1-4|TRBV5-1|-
ASSLAQSGRDEKLF
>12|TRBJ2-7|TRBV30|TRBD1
AWSVDRGLNEQY
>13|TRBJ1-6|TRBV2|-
ASSELVTSNSPLH
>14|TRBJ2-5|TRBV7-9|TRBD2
ASSLAATSDQETQY
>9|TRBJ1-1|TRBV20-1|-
SVESQSEAF
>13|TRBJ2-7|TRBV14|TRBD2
ASSPPLAGAYEQY
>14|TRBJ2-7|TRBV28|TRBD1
ASTLGGTGHIYEQY
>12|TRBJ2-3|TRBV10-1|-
ASSPRGLPSTQY
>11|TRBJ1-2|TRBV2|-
ASNRNLDYGYT
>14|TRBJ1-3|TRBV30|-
AWSVGLGAGGNTIY
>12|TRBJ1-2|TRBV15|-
ATSTPGQLYGYT
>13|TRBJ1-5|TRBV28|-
ASSSLQGFNQPQH
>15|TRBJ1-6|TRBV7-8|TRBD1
ASSQSGQGLGNSPLH
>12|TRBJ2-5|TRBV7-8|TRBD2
ASSPTSGQETQY
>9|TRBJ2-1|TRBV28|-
ASSPHSEQF
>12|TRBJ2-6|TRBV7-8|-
ASKAGFGANVLT
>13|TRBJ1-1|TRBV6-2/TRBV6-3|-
ASSSDPPSRAEAF
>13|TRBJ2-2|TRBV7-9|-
ASSLVDAGTGELF
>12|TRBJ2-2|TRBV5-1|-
ASSGWTGAGELF
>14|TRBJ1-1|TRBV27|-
ASSLGQGTFNTEAF
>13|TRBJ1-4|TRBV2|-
ASRWGEGTSEKLF
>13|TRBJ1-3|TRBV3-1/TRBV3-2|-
ASSQGSFTGNTIY
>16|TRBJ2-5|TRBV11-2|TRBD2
ASSLDIGTSGQRETQY
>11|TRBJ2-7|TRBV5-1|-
ASSGEPSYEQY
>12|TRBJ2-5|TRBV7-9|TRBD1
ASSLGTAQETQY
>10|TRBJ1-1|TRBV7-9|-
ASSPLSTEAF
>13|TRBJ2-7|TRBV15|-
ATSRDPDRAYEQY
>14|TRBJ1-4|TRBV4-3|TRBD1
ASSPGTGQGDEKLF
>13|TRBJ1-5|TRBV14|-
ASSQETDSNQPQH
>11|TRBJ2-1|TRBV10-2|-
ASSWTGVDEQF
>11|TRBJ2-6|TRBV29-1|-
SVFPSGANVLT